The 5 T cell receptor beta chains listed next were all sequenced from one sample in a study of T-cell reconstitution after alpha-beta-depleted transplantation in children (dated by TCRdb to about 2016). Library construction relied on PCR. Data came from an Illumina HiSeq 2500. To normalize quantification of the TCRbeta repertoire, the TCR libraries were built with molecular barcoding that relied on unique molecular identifiers. TCRdb ran its own pipeline on the public reads, namely fastp trimming at Q25 and MiXCR clone calling, and kept in-frame beta chains. Records with the same CDR3 protein are collapsed into one entry carrying the most frequent genes and DNA. The sample table records 130,000 to 150,000 distinct CDR3 sequences; 8.8% of these occur just once. Of the sample, over 15% falls within the top ten clones. The label giving this sample's treatment or condition can be read as: allogeneic hematopoietic cell transplantation with graft depleted of TCRalphabeta T cells and CD19 B cells.

The sequencing here drew on PBMCs, mostly from graft donor cells, taken 180 days after TCRalphabeta/CD19-depleted stem cell transplant. The receptor source for this set is a female patient between 2 and 15 years old who had a stem cell transplant for congenital amegakaryocytic thrombocytopenia, so the T cells may come from the graft donor.

V is TRBV6-5 and J is TRBJ1-2, with D possibly matching TRBD1 (5 bases). The germline V gene encodes CDR1 MNHEY and CDR2 SVGAGI. Trimming removed 4 bases from V and 11 bases from J, with 17 bases in between. The CDR3 is made up of 13 amino acids. In DNA, the CDR3 is TGTGCCAGCAGTTCTGGCCAGGGAGAAGGTTACACCTTC. This translates into CASSSGQGEGYTF.

There are many counts of this clonotype. The chain has TRBV5-1 and TRBJ1-1; TRBD1 matches at 7 bases. V lost 7 bases, J lost 4 bases, and 16 bases stayed unmatched. Germline V lookup: CDR1 SGHRS, CDR2 YFSETQ. The CDR3 is made up of 16 amino acids. The CDR3: CASAFIEGAYLTEAFF. Written as DNA, the CDR3 is TGCGCCAGCGCCTTCATTGAGGGGGCCTATCTCACTGAAGCTTTCTTT.

At least ten counts were recorded for this clonotype. V is TRBV10-3 and J is TRBJ2-3; 9 bases are shared with TRBD2. Germline loops: CDR1 ENHRY, CDR2 SYGVKD. The J segment lost 0 bases and the V segment lost 5 bases, leaving 3 bases of the junction unmatched. There are 15 residues in the CDR3. The CDR3 sequence is CAISSSGVSTDTQYF. CDR3 in DNA: TGTGCCATCAGTTCTAGCGGGGTTAGCACAGATACGCAGTATTTT.

This clonotype was counted many times. The J gene is TRBJ2-3, the V gene TRBV7-9; 10 bases fit TRBD2. After removal of 4 bases from V and 5 bases from J, the junction contained 3 bases not matched to a gene. This CDR3 has 14 amino acids. Looked up from germline, CDR1 is SEHNR and CDR2 is FQNEAQ (reference sequence). CDR3 DNA: TGTGCCAGCAGCTCTCTAGCGGGAGAAGATACGCAGTATTTT. Its protein is CASSSLAGEDTQYF.

The chain joins TRBV7-2 to TRBJ2-7, with TRBD2 identical over 13 bases. The CDR3 covers 14 residues. CDR1 is SGHTA, CDR2 FQGNSA, per germline. J was trimmed by 4 bases and V by 5 bases; bases with no gene match: 2. The CDR3 reads CASSAGLAGYEQYF. CDR3 nucleotides: TGTGCCAGCAGCGCGGGACTAGCGGGGTACGAGCAGTACTTC.